Presented here are 30 T cell receptor beta chains from one specimen sequenced in a study of memory CD4+ T cells and cytomegalovirus serostatus (dated by TCRdb to between 2019 and 2020). Single viable CD3+CD4+CD8-CD45RO+ cells were sorted as memory CD4+ T cells on a FACSAria II. Libraries came from the immunoSEQ multiplex PCR assay. This is the immuneACCESS table as TCRdb keeps it, with only in-frame sequences that have V and J called. A part of the clones is gone; compared with another copy, unresolved V genes explain less than half, and the rest is unexplained. Recorded for this sample are 50,000 or so clones; 70% to 85% of them occurred a single time. The top ten clones comprise around 0.63% of the sample. Source material: memory CD4+ T cells from blood. Source of these receptors: an adult in good health and CMV-seronegative.

In nucleotides, the CDR3 is TGTGCCAGCAGCGACGGGACTAGCTCCTACAATGAGCAGTTCTTC. It codes for CASSDGTSSYNEQFF. This chain links TRBV9 with TRBJ2-1; 8 positions match TRBD2. V was pared by 3 bases and J by 0 bases, with 2 bases of the junction left unmatched. The CDR3 totals 15 residues. Germline lookup yields CDR1 SGDLS and CDR2 YYNGEE. The full variable domain, completed using reference TRBV9 and TRBJ2-1, is DSGVTQTPKHLITATGQRVTLRCSPRSGDLSVYWYQQSLDQGLQFLIQYYNGEERAKGNILERFSAQQFPDLHSELNLSSLELGDSALYFCASSDGTSSYNEQFFGPGTRLTVL.

The chain links TRBV30 to TRBJ1-1, with 8 bases fitting TRBD1. The CDR3 totals 15 residues. Germline V gives CDR1 GTSNPN, CDR2 SVGIG (reference sequence). The junction had 9 bases not matched to a gene; V was cut back by 2 bases and J by 4 bases. Here the CDR3 DNA reads TGTGCCTGGAGTATCGGGTCAGGGGGCCCCACTGAAGCTTTCTTT. Translated, it gives CAWSIGSGGPTEAFF.

The rearrangement links TRBV9 to TRBJ1-1; the D is unclear. V lost 4 bases and J lost 4, with 20 bases in between. CDR3 length: 16 amino acids. Germline values: CDR1 SGDLS, CDR2 YYNGEE. The CDR3 is CASSPQSAAVVTEAFF. CDR3 DNA sequence: TGTGCCAGCAGCCCCCAATCGGCCGCGGTGGTCACTGAAGCTTTCTTT.

The rearrangement uses TRBV27 and TRBJ2-7; possibly TRBD1 or TRBD2 for D (6 bases each). Per the germline V gene, CDR1 is MNHEY and CDR2 is SMNVEV (reference sequence). Trimming pared 6 bases from V and 10 bases from J, leaving 13 bases between. This CDR3 spans 11 amino acids. CDR3 nucleotide sequence: TGTGCCAGCAGGTCGAGGGGGGAACAGTACTTC. Amino acids: CASRSRGEQYF.

The chain joins TRBV7-6 to TRBJ2-7; 8 bases align to TRBD1. Germline loops: CDR1 SGHVS, CDR2 FNYEAQ. This CDR3 region has 18 residues. J was trimmed by 6 bases and V by 6 bases; bases with no gene match: 22. The DNA of the CDR3 is TGTGCCAGCAGTTTAAATCCCCCCGCAGGGGGCACCCCTGGCGAGCAGTACTTC. Its protein product is CASSLNPPAGGTPGEQYF.

This clone has a handful of counts. This chain links TRBV7-9 with TRBJ2-1; the match to TRBD2 covers 12 bases. This CDR3 is 15 amino acids long. The V gene end was trimmed by 5 bases and the J gene end by 5 bases; junction bases not matched to a gene: 4. Germline CDR1 and CDR2: SEHNR and FQNEAQ (reference sequence). In nucleotides, the CDR3 is TGTGCCAGCAGCCAAGGACTAGCGGGGAACAATGAGCAGTTCTTC. Amino acid sequence: CASSQGLAGNNEQFF.

The genes are TRBV7-2 and TRBJ2-7; D not certain. From germline, CDR1 is SGHTA and CDR2 FQGNSA. V lost 0 bases and J 1 base, leaving 7 bases between the germline ends. The CDR3 covers 14 residues. CDR3 sequence: CASSLAYGSYEQYF. In DNA form, the CDR3 reads TGTGCCAGCAGCTTAGCGTACGGATCCTACGAGCAGTACTTC.

The rearrangement uses TRBV2 and TRBJ2-7; 11 nucleotides agree with TRBD2. J gave up 2 bases and V 5 bases, and 8 bases lay outside the gene matches. In germline, CDR1 is SNHLY, CDR2 FYNNEI. This CDR3 region has 16 residues. As DNA, the CDR3 is TGTGCCAGCAGTATCCTAGCGGGGGGATTTACCTACGAGCAGTACTTC. Its translation: CASSILAGGFTYEQYF.

The chain carries TRBV7-9 and TRBJ2-6; 7 bases are a match to TRBD1. Germline values: CDR1 SEHNR, CDR2 FQNEAQ (reference sequence). The CDR3 has 17 amino acids. V shed 5 bases, J shed 5 bases, and the junction held 12 bases outside the gene matches. Here the CDR3 reads CASSPSRDSHRANVLTF. The CDR3, as DNA: TGTGCCAGCAGCCCGTCCCGGGACAGCCACCGGGCCAACGTCCTGACTTTC.

The CDR3 DNA reads TGTGCCAGCAGCTATGGACAGAACACTGAAGCTTTCTTT. It yields the protein CASSYGQNTEAFF. V is TRBV7-9 and J is TRBJ1-1, with TRBD1 as a possible D gene (5 bases). The CDR3 consists of 13 residues. Germline V gene sequence: CDR1 SEHNR, CDR2 FQNEAQ (reference sequence). Trimming cost V 4 bases and J 1 base, with 7 bases left between them.

V and J are TRBV6-1 and TRBJ2-7, with D unclear. This CDR3 has 13 amino acids. V was cut by 6 bases and J by 3 bases, with 12 bases left in between. CDR1 and CDR2 from the germline V gene are MNHNS and SASEGT. The CDR3 sequence: CASRGNNDYEQYF. The CDR3 coding sequence is TGTGCCAGCAGGGGAAATAATGACTACGAGCAGTACTTC.

CDR3 nucleotides: TGTGCCAGCAGCTTAGAGGGACTTAATTCACCCCTCCACTTT. Amino acids: CASSLEGLNSPLHF. The chain carries TRBV7-8 and TRBJ1-6, with D possibly being TRBD1 (5 bases). CDR1 and CDR2 (germline): SGHVS, FQNEAQ. The CDR3 runs 14 residues. V was pared by 1 base and J by 6 bases, with 7 bases between.

The V gene is TRBV7-2, the J gene TRBJ1-3; 7 bases are shared with TRBD1. This CDR3 has 14 amino acids. The germline gives CDR1 SGHTA, CDR2 FQGNSA. Trimming at V came to 3 bases and at J to 2 bases, leaving 1 base not matched to a gene. Here the CDR3 reads CASSFTGAGNTIYF. The CDR3 DNA follows: TGTGCCAGCAGCTTTACAGGGGCTGGAAACACCATATATTTT.

The genes are TRBV11-2 and TRBJ1-6; TRBD1 is a possible D gene (5 bases). Germline assignment: CDR1 SGHAT and CDR2 FQNNGV. The CDR3 contains 15 residues. Trimming took 1 base from V and 11 from J, leaving 15 bases between them. Here the CDR3 reads CASSLGGAGTAPLHF. In nucleotides, the CDR3 is TGTGCCAGCAGCTTAGGGGGAGCTGGGACCGCACCCCTCCACTTT.

DNA of the CDR3: TGTGCCTCAGAAGACCAGGGGGCGGGCGGGGAGCTGTTTTTT. Protein: CASEDQGAGGELFF. The rearrangement links TRBV19 to TRBJ2-2, with 8 positions matching TRBD1. Germline CDR1 is LNHDA and CDR2 is SQIVND (reference sequence). Trimming removed 11 bases from V and 7 bases from J; junction bases left unmatched: 12. The CDR3 is made up of 14 amino acids.

CDR3 amino acids: CASSPGGQTNEKLFF. As DNA, the CDR3 is TGTGCCAGCAGCCCTGGGGGACAGACAAATGAAAAACTGTTTTTT. The chain combines TRBV28 with TRBJ1-4, with 7 bases that match TRBD1. Germline V CDR1 and CDR2: MDHEN, SYDVKM. V trimming: 6 bases; J trimming: 5 bases; junction bases outside the gene matches: 9. CDR3 length: 15 residues. Together with reference TRBV28 and TRBJ1-4, the CDR3 gives the full variable domain: DVKVTQSSRYLVKRTGEKVFLECVQDMDHENMFWYRQDPGLGLRLIYFSYDVKMKEKGDIPEGYSVSREKKERFSLILESASTNQTSMYLCASSPGGQTNEKLFFGSGTQLSVL.

This clone was counted between two and nine times. The chain joins TRBV18 to TRBJ2-2; a weak D match, TRBD1 (6 bases). Trimming pared 2 bases from V and 0 bases from J, leaving 13 bases between. The CDR3 is made up of 17 amino acids. Germline V gives CDR1 KGHSH, CDR2 LQKENI. In nucleotides, the CDR3 is TGTGCCAGCTCACCAGGTCGGCAGGGGACGAACACCGGGGAGCTGTTTTTT. It translates to CASSPGRQGTNTGELFF. The full variable domain, its missing parts supplied by reference TRBV18 and TRBJ2-2, is NAGVMQNPRHLVRRRGQEARLRCSPMKGHSHVYWYRQLPEEGLKFMVYLQKENIIDESGMPKERFSAEFPKEGPSILRIQQVVRGDSAAYFCASSPGRQGTNTGELFFGEGSRLTVL.

V usage is TRBV5-8 and J usage is TRBJ2-7; a weak D match, TRBD1 (6 bases). The CDR3 consists of 13 residues. Per the germline V gene, CDR1 is SGHTS and CDR2 is YDEGEE. The V end was cut by 0 bases, the J end by 5 bases, with 9 bases between. The CDR3 spells CASSLGRGNEQYF. In DNA form, the CDR3 reads TGTGCCAGCAGCTTGGGAAGGGGGAACGAGCAGTACTTC.

The chain recombines TRBV6-5 with TRBJ1-6, with D perhaps TRBD1 (5 bases). There are 13 residues in the CDR3. The V and J ends lost 3 bases and 8 bases respectively, with 8 bases between them. The germline V gene encodes CDR1 MNHEY and CDR2 SVGAGI. This CDR3 reads CASSYSRDSPLHF. The CDR3 nucleotides are TGTGCCAGCAGTTATTCCAGGGATTCACCCCTCCACTTT.

This clone was observed a few times. The V and J genes are TRBV4-2 and TRBJ1-6; 8 bases fit TRBD1. Trimming at V came to 1 base and at J to 6 bases, leaving 8 bases not matched to a gene. This CDR3 region has 17 residues. The germline CDR1 and CDR2 sequences are LGHNA and YNFKEQ. Here the CDR3 reads CASSQVGGQEGNSPLHF. The CDR3 DNA reads TGTGCCAGCAGCCAAGTTGGGGGACAGGAGGGTAATTCACCCCTCCACTTT.

On this clone itself: This CDR3 fails to terminate in the conserved phenylalanine or tryptophan, so it likely reflects a read error. V usage is TRBV7-2 and J usage is TRBJ1-1; tentative D call: TRBD1 (5 bases). Trimming left V 2 bases short and J 5 bases short, with 9 bases between. Germline V gives CDR1 SGHTA, CDR2 FQGNSA. The CDR3 extends over 13 amino acids. The DNA for the CDR3 is TGTGCCAGCAGCTTATTGGGGGTGACTGAAGCTTTCCTT. It translates to CASSLLGVTEAFL.

The genes are TRBV27 and TRBJ2-2; D is uncertain. V was shortened by 8 bases and J by 0 bases, with 13 bases between the two germline ends. CDR1 and CDR2 (germline): MNHEY, SMNVEV (reference sequence). The CDR3 covers 15 residues. The CDR3 nucleotides are TGTGCCAGCCGAACCAGCCAAACGAACACCGGGGAGCTGTTTTTT. This codes for CASRTSQTNTGELFF.

V and J are TRBV28 and TRBJ1-5; 10 nucleotides line up with TRBD1. V dropped 8 bases and J dropped 0; count of bases not matched to a gene: 10. The CDR3 has 17 amino acids. Germline V gene sequence: CDR1 MDHEN, CDR2 SYDVKM. The CDR3 sequence: CASFRDRGSYSNQPQHF. The CDR3 DNA reads TGTGCCAGCTTCCGGGACAGGGGAAGTTATAGCAATCAGCCCCAGCATTTT.

V usage is TRBV2 and J usage is TRBJ1-2; 7 bases agree with TRBD1. The V and J ends lost 6 bases and 4 bases, in that order; junction bases with no gene match: 5. Germline V gives CDR1 SNHLY, CDR2 FYNNEI. This CDR3 contains 13 residues. CDR3 bases: TGTGCCAGCAGGCGGACAGGATCCTATGGCTACACCTTC. It specifies CASRRTGSYGYTF.

This sequence joins TRBV18 and TRBJ1-3; 12 bases line up with TRBD1. This CDR3 has 19 amino acids. V shed 4 bases and J 0 bases; nucleotides not matched to a gene: 10. CDR1 is KGHSH and CDR2 is LQKENI in the germline V gene. CDR3 sequence reads: CASSLFPGQGANSGNTIYF. CDR3 in DNA: TGTGCCAGCTCACTTTTTCCGGGACAGGGGGCGAACTCTGGAAACACCATATATTTT.

This rearrangement joins TRBV5-5 to TRBJ2-7; D is perhaps TRBD1 (6 bases). This CDR3 has 14 amino acids. V shed 5 bases and J shed 6 bases, with 18 bases lying between them. Germline CDR1 SGHKS, CDR2 YYEKEE (reference sequence). CDR3 region: CASSTGQGHSEQYF. DNA for the CDR3: TGTGCCAGCAGTACCGGGCAGGGGCATAGCGAGCAGTACTTC.

The genes are TRBV5-3 and TRBJ2-7; 8 bases line up with TRBD1. TRBV5-3 is an ORF for which the function is uncertain. Trimming cost V 0 bases and J 2 bases; bases outside gene matches: 7. This CDR3 has 16 residues. As DNA, the CDR3 is TGTGCCAGAAGCTTGGCCCCGACAGGGGATGCCTACGAGCAGTACTTC. Translation: CARSLAPTGDAYEQYF.

The CDR3: CASSVEGRYSPQYF. As DNA, the CDR3 is TGTGCCAGCAGCGTAGAAGGCCGTTATAGCCCCCAGTACTTC. The genes are TRBV9 and TRBJ2-5, with no clear D. CDR3 length equals 14 residues. Germline lookup yields CDR1 SGDLS and CDR2 YYNGEE. V was trimmed by 0 bases and J by 9 bases, leaving 15 bases between them.

The DNA of the CDR3 is TGTGCCAGCAGCCCCGGGACTGACCTTGGCGAGCAGTACTTC. Residues: CASSPGTDLGEQYF. The chain employs TRBV28 and TRBJ2-7; D is perhaps TRBD2 (6 bases). CDR3 length equals 14 residues. The V and J ends lost 6 bases and 6 bases respectively, with 18 bases between them. Germline V gene sequence: CDR1 MDHEN, CDR2 SYDVKM.

J is TRBJ2-5 and V is TRBV29-1; 9 nucleotides align to TRBD1. Germline CDR1 SQVTM, CDR2 ANQGSEA. The CDR3 covers 13 residues. CDR3 sequence reads: CSTPGQGLETQYF. DNA for the CDR3: TGCAGTACTCCGGGACAGGGTTTGGAGACCCAGTACTTC.